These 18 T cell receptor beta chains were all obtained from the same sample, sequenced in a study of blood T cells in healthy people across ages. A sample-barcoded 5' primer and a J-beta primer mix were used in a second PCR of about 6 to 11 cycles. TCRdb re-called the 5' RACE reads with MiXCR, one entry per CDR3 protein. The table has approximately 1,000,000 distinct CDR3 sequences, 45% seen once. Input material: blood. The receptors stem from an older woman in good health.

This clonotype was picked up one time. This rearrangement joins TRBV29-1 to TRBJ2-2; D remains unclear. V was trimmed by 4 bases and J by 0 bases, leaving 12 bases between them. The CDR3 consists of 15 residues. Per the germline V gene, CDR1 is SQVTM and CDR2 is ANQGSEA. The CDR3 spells CSVGLSRANTGELFF. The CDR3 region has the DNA TGCAGCGTTGGGCTCTCCAGAGCGAACACCGGGGAGCTGTTTTTT.

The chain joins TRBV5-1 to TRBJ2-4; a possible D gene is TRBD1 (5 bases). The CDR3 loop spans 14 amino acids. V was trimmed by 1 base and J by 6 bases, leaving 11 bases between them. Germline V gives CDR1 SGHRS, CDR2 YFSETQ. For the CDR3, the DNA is TGCGCCAGCAGCTTGTTGCCAGACAGAAACATTCAGTACTTC. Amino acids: CASSLLPDRNIQYF.

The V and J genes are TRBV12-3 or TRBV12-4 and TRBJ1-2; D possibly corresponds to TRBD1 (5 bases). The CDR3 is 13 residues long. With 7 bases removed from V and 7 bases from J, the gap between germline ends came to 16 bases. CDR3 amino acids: CASTDNRYSGYTF. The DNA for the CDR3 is TGTGCCAGCACGGACAATCGATACTCTGGCTACACCTTC.

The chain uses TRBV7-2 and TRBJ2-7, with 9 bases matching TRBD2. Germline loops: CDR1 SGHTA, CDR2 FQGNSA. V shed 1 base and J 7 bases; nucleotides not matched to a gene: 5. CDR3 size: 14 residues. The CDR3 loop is CASSLVAGDGEQYF. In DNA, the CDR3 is TGTGCCAGCAGCTTAGTAGCGGGAGACGGGGAGCAGTACTTC.

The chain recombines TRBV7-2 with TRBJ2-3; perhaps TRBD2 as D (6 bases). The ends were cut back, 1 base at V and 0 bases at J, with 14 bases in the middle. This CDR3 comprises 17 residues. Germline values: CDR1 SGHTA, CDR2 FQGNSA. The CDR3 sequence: CASSLVVGGASTDTQYF. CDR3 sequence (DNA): TGTGCCAGCAGCTTAGTCGTCGGAGGGGCTAGCACAGATACGCAGTATTTT.

CDR3 sequence: CASSTPRTGVDEQYF. The CDR3 coding sequence is TGTGCCAGCAGCACCCCCCGGACAGGGGTCGACGAGCAGTACTTC. J is TRBJ2-4 and V is TRBV7-9; 9 nucleotides match TRBD1. The J call is uncertain, as TRBJ2-7 better fits the DNA end. Germline V gene sequence: CDR1 SEHNR, CDR2 FQNEAQ (reference sequence). The CDR3 runs 15 residues.

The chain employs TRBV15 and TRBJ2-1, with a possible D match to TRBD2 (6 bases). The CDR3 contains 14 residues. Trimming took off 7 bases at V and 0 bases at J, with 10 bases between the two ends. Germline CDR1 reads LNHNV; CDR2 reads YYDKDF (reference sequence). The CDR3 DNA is TGTGCCACCAACCATAGCGGCTCCTACAATGAGCAGTTCTTC. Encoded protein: CATNHSGSYNEQFF.

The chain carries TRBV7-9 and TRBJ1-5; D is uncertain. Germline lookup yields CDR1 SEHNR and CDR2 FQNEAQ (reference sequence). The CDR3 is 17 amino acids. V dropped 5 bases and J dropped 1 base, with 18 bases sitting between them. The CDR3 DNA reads TGTGCCAGCAGCCCGACCTCGTCAGGCGCCAGCAATCAGCCCCAGCATTTT. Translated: CASSPTSSGASNQPQHF.

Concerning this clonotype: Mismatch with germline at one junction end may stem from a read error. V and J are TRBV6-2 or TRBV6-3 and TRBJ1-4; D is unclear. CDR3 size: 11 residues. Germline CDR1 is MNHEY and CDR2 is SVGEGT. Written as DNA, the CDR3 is TGTGCCAACAGTCAAAATGAAAAACTGTTTTTT. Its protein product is CANSQNEKLFF.

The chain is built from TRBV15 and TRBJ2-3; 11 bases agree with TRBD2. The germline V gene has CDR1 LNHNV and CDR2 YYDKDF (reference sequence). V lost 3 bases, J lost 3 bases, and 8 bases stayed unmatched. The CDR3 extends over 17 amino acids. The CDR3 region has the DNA TGTGCCACCAGCAGCCTAAGGGCTAGCGGGAGGACAGATACGCAGTATTTT. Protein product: CATSSLRASGRTDTQYF.

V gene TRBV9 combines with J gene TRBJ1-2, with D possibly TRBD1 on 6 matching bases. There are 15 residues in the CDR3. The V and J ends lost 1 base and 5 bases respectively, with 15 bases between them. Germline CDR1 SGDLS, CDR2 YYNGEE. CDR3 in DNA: TGTGCCAGCAGCGTATATTCCGGGACACCTTATGGCTACACCTTC. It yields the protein CASSVYSGTPYGYTF.

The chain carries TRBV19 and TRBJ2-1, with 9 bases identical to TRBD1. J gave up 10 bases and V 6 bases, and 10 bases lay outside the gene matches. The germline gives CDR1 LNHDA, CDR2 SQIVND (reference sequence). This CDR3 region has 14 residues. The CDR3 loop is CASRFGQGSYEQFF. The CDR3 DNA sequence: TGTGCCAGTAGATTCGGACAGGGGTCCTACGAGCAGTTCTTC.

Here the CDR3 reads CASSLDTSGSGTQYF. The CDR3 nucleotides read TGTGCCAGCAGCTTAGACACTAGCGGGAGTGGTACGCAGTATTTT. The chain is built from TRBV7-2 and TRBJ2-3, with 11 bases matching TRBD2. J was trimmed by 8 bases and V by 1 base; bases with no gene match: 5. CDR1 is SGHTA, CDR2 FQGNSA, per germline. The CDR3 spans 15 residues.

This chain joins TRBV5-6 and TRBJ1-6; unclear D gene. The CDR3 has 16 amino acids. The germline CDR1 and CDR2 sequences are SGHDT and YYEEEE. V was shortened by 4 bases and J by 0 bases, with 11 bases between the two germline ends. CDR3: CASSKTASSYNSPLHF. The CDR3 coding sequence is TGTGCCAGCAGCAAAACAGCGAGCTCCTATAATTCACCCCTCCACTTT.

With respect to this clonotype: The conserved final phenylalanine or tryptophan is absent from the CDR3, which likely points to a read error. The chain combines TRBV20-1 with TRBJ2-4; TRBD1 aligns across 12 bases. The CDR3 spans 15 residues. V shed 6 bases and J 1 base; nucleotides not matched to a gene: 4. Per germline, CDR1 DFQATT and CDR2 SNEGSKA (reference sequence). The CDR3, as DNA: TGCAGTGCGGGGACAGGGGGCGCGGCCAAAAACATTCAGTACGTC. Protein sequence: CSAGTGGAAKNIQYV.

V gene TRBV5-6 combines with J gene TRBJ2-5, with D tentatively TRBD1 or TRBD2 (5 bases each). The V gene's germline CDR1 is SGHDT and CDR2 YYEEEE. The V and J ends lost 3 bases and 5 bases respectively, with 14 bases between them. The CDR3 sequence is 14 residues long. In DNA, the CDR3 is TGTGCCAGCAGCTGGGGCCAAGGAGGCGAGACCCAGTACTTC. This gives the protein CASSWGQGGETQYF. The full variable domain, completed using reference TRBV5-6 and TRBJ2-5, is DAGVTQSPTHLIKTRGQQVTLRCSPKSGHDTVSWYQQALGQGPQFIFQYYEEEERQRGNFPDRFSGHQFPNYSSELNVNALLLGDSALYLCASSWGQGGETQYFGPGTRLLVL.

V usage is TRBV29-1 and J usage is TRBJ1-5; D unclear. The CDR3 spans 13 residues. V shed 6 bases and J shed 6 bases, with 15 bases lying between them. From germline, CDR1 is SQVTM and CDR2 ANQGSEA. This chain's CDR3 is CSVGAGVGQPQHF. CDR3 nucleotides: TGCAGCGTAGGCGCCGGTGTCGGTCAGCCCCAGCATTTT. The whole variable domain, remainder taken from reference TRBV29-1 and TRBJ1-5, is SAVISQKPSRDICQRGTSLTIQCQVDSQVTMMFWYRQQPGQSLTLIATANQGSEATYESGFVIDKFPISRPNLTFSTLTVSNMSPEDSSIYLCSVGAGVGQPQHFGDGTRLSIL.

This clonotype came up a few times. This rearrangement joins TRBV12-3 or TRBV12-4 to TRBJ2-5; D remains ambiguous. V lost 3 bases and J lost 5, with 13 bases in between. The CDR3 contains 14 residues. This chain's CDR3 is CASSLNSPKETQYF. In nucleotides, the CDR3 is TGTGCCAGCAGTTTGAACAGCCCGAAGGAGACCCAGTACTTC.